The clone carrying this T cell receptor beta chain was recorded many times. Its antigen is currently unknown. The germline gives CDR1 SNHLY, CDR2 FYNNEI. The germline V and J ends were trimmed by 8 bases and 4 bases, with 15 bases remaining between them. The CDR3 is 13 amino acids. The sample is drawn from a study of T cells in Graves' hyperthyroidism and ophthalmopathy. Study-wide results and caveats: A 13 V-J model separated ophthalmopathy from stable hyperthyroidism.

Uncontrolled infection, other autoimmune disease, pregnancy or lactation excluded patients. Extraction of PBMCs used under 13 ml of fresh peripheral blood. What was amplified from RNA transcripts were TCR beta CDR3 regions. Initially, a first-round RT-PCR of the TCR CDR3 employed the HTBI primer set. TCRdb re-called the multiplex PCR reads with MiXCR, one entry per CDR3 protein. The sample lists about 760,000 distinct CDR3 sequences; 35% were seen once. This receptor was taken from a woman aged 40 to 50 with Graves' hyperthyroidism. The chain joins TRBV2 to TRBJ2-7; no firm D call. The material sequenced was blood. The CDR3 here is CASQTLASYEQYF. The CDR3 region has the DNA TGTGCCAGCCAGACTCTGGCTAGTTACGAGCAGTACTTC.